The 13 T cell receptor beta chains in this list originate from one sample, sequenced in a study of T cells in localized non-small cell lung cancer. Repertoires were generated with immunoSEQ multiplex PCR, while TCRdb's copy carries only in-frame clones and drops some. The repertoire holds almost 1,000 clones, with more than 15% as singletons. Sequencing was performed on normal lung tissue next to the tumor, taken before any cancer treatment. Receptor source: a male donor at least 60 years old with stage II squamous cell lung carcinoma.

The chain recombines TRBV11-3 with TRBJ2-3, with 14 bases lining up with TRBD2. The V gene end was trimmed by 7 bases and the J gene end by 1 base; junction bases not matched to a gene: 7. The CDR3 is 17 residues long. The germline CDR1 and CDR2 sequences are SGHNT and YENEEA. The CDR3 DNA reads as TGTGCCAGCATTTTAAGGGGACTAGCGGGAGGCACAGATACGCAGTATTTT. Translated, it gives CASILRGLAGGTDTQYF.

The chain is built from TRBV18 and TRBJ1-1, with a tentative D call TRBD1 (5 bases). The germline gives CDR1 KGHSH, CDR2 LQKENI. The ends were cut back, 8 bases at V and 3 bases at J, with 19 bases in the middle. This CDR3 has 15 amino acids. The CDR3 DNA sequence: TGTGCCAGCCATGTGACTAGTAGGGGCGACACTGAAGCTTTCTTT. This gives the protein CASHVTSRGDTEAFF.

This clone came up a few times. This rearrangement joins TRBV6-8 to TRBJ1-1; D ambiguous. Germline CDR1 and CDR2: MNHGY and SAAAGT. Trimming took 3 bases from V and 11 from J, leaving 16 bases between them. This CDR3 has 13 amino acids. The CDR3 loop is CASSYGARMRAFF. The CDR3 DNA reads TGTGCCAGCAGTTATGGTGCCCGGATGAGGGCTTTCTTT.

This clone was counted only a few times. V gene TRBV28 combines with J gene TRBJ2-4; 7 nucleotides align to TRBD1. CDR1 is MDHEN and CDR2 is SYDVKM in the germline V gene. This CDR3 has 14 amino acids. V was pared by 7 bases and J by 6 bases, with 9 bases of the junction left unmatched. The CDR3 loop reads CASNLRQGGNIQYF. In DNA, the CDR3 is TGTGCCAGCAATCTCAGACAGGGTGGAAACATTCAGTACTTC.

In this sample, this clone turned up a few times. The chain has TRBV6-8 and TRBJ2-7, with D possibly matching TRBD1 (6 bases). Germline values: CDR1 MNHGY, CDR2 SAAAGT. Trimming removed 8 bases at V and 9 bases at J, with 23 bases between. The CDR3 loop spans 14 amino acids. In nucleotides, the CDR3 is TGTGCCAGCGCGTCGGACAGAACTTACGAAGGGCAGTACTTC. Amino acid sequence: CASASDRTYEGQYF.

This chain uses TRBV6-8 with TRBJ2-7; D uncertain. This CDR3 contains 14 residues. Trimming cost V 6 bases and J 6 bases, with 18 bases left between them. CDR1 is MNHGY, CDR2 SAAAGT, per germline. The CDR3 sequence: CASRVNPTAGEQYF. The CDR3 coding sequence is TGTGCCAGCAGAGTTAATCCAACCGCAGGCGAGCAGTACTTC.

The CDR3 nucleotides are TGTGCCAGCAGCACTCGACAGAGCTCCTACGAGCAGTACTTC. Its translation: CASSTRQSSYEQYF. J is TRBJ2-7 and V is TRBV11-3; weak D call: TRBD1 (5 bases). The germline V gene has CDR1 SGHNT and CDR2 YENEEA. The CDR3 totals 14 residues. Trimming removed 5 bases at V and 0 bases at J, with 11 bases between.

This clone appeared a few times. The gene calls are TRBV11-3 and TRBJ2-7, with D possibly being TRBD1 (5 bases). CDR3 size: 16 residues. Trimming left V 0 bases short and J 2 bases short, with 14 bases between. CDR1 is SGHNT, CDR2 YENEEA, per germline. CDR3 region: CASSLEKGPMTYEQYF. The CDR3, as DNA: TGTGCCAGCAGCTTAGAAAAGGGGCCGATGACCTACGAGCAGTACTTC.

This clone was seen more than once but under ten times. The rearrangement links TRBV14 to TRBJ1-3; D unclear. Trimming left V 6 bases short and J 0 bases short, with 12 bases between. The CDR3 is 15 amino acids. CDR1 is SGHDN, CDR2 FVKESK, per germline. The DNA of the CDR3 is TGTGCCAGCAGTTCTATTGACACCTCTGGAAACACCATATATTTT. Translated: CASSSIDTSGNTIYF.

The chain combines TRBV11-3 with TRBJ2-5; possibly TRBD1 for D (7 bases). Between the trimmed V and J ends, which lost 3 bases and 5 bases, there was a span of 16 bases. The germline V gene encodes CDR1 SGHNT and CDR2 YENEEA. This CDR3 is built from 15 residues. As DNA, the CDR3 is TGTGCCAGCAGCTTTGGAGGGACAGTGTGGGAGACCCAGTACTTC. Amino acid sequence: CASSFGGTVWETQYF.

The chain has TRBV6-8 and TRBJ1-1, with 7 positions matching TRBD1. Germline CDR1 MNHGY, CDR2 SAAAGT. The CDR3 contains 14 residues. V lost 5 bases and J lost 4; bases outside the gene matches: 7. In DNA, the CDR3 is TGTGCCAGCAGTCGCCCCCAGGGGGGCACTGAAGCTTTCTTT. Its translation is CASSRPQGGTEAFF.

The chain links TRBV19 to TRBJ2-2; unclear D gene. Germline CDR1 reads LNHDA; CDR2 reads SQIVND (reference sequence). The V and J ends lost 7 bases and 3 bases respectively, with 15 bases between them. This CDR3 is built from 15 residues. DNA of the CDR3: TGTGCCAGTAAAGAAGGGCAGAGCGACACCGGGGAGCTGTTTTTT. It translates to CASKEGQSDTGELFF.

This sequence joins TRBV19 and TRBJ1-5; 7 bases agree with TRBD1. There are 14 residues in the CDR3. With 6 bases clipped from V and 7 bases from J, the junction kept 9 bases outside the gene matches. Germline-derived CDR1 and CDR2 are LNHDA and SQIVND (reference sequence). The chain's CDR3 is CASSPRGQKQPQHF. The DNA for the CDR3 is TGTGCCAGTAGCCCTAGGGGGCAAAAGCAGCCCCAGCATTTT.